This T cell receptor beta chain was recovered during a study of shared T cell receptors in the human thymus (dated by TCRdb to about 2021). About the full investigation: The study examined how the human thymus generates shared, self-reactive T-cell receptor alpha chains.

Including cysteine and phenylalanine, the CDR3 has 13 amino acids. Solely the CDR3 DNA is kept, with 39 bases framed from the first base. Based on the germline V gene, the CDR1 and CDR2 sequences are MNHNS and SASEGT. V drops 8 bases and J drops 4 bases, leaving 15 bases in between. Libraries were prepared through the immunoSEQ multiplex PCR assay. Entries here come from immuneACCESS through TCRdb and include only in-frame sequences with V and J called. Some clones fail to appear in such tables; in the studies checked, an unresolved V gene covers under half of the shortfall, and the cause of the remainder is unknown. Counted in this sample were 600,000 to 900,000 clones; 70% to 90% of them appeared once. The top ten clonotypes cover roughly 0.01% of the sample. This clone was seen a few times. Its antigen is still unknown. No base quality values were provided; no much bigger clone lies one nucleotide off.

In addition, the sample was reused for a study of human thymus T cells. The second publication reports: In Finland, the donors were immunologically healthy infants who were having open corrective cardiac surgery for congenital heart defects. The thymus tissue came from surgical resects taken out during corrective cardiac surgery. Both the thymic and the peripheral blood repertoires appeared to show biased V and J gene segment usage. According to the related research, thymic TCR repertoires were highly overlapping among unrelated individuals. The study described the TCR alpha and beta repertoires in eight or nine infant thymus samples and a few matching peripheral blood samples. Donor ages ranged from about 6 to 250 days, and the cohort comprised roughly six male and two female infants. Thymocytes were freed from the tissue by mechanical means and kept at -70 degrees C as pellets of roughly 8.5-31 million cells. Genomic DNA was extracted from frozen cell pellets with a QIAsymphony instrument. Using the immunoSEQ multiplex PCR assay, the TCRB and TCRAD loci were amplified from a standardized quantity of quality-controlled genomic DNA. The amplicons covered the V(D)J region and were long enough to include the CDR3 and to identify the V and J genes. Through the commercial immunoSEQ service, the amplicons were sequenced on an Illumina platform. Primer bias and sequencing errors were corrected as previously described, and TCRAD and TCRB definitions were based on the IMGT database. The repertoires were analysed using immunoSEQ Analyzer 3.0 and VDJTools for basic statistics, V/J segment usage, diversity estimates, rarefaction and pairwise overlap. Diversity was estimated with Chao1, ChaoE, Efron-Thisted, Shannon and inverse Simpson indices, and also on datasets down-sampled to the smallest sample. Repertoire overlap used strict matching of CDR3 nucleotide sequence, V gene and J gene, with Jaccard-based multidimensional scaling clustering. On average, thymus samples yielded roughly 800,000 unique TCRB clonotypes, whereas blood samples yielded 75,000 to 95,000.

This sequence originates from a girl less than two years old with a congenital heart defect. Donor details come from another sample of the same person, matched by shared clones. The rearranged segments are TRBV6-1 and TRBJ2-7, with TRBD1 as a weak D call on 6 bases. Sequenced: thymocytes. The CDR3 sequence is CASGQLFRYEQYF. In nucleotide form, the sequence is TGTGCCAGCGGACAGCTTTTTAGGTACGAGCAGTACTTC.